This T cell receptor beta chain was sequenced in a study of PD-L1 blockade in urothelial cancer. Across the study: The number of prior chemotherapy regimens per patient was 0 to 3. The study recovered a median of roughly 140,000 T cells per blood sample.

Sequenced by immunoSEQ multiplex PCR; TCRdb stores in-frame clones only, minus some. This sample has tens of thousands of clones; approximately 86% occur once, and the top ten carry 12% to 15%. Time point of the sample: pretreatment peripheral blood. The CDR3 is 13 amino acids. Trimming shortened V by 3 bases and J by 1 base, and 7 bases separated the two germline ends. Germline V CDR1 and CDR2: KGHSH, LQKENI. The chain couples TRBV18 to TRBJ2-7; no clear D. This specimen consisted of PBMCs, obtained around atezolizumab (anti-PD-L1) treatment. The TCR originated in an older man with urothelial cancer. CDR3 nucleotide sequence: TGTGCCAGCTCACCTACAGAGTCCTACGAGCAGTACTTC. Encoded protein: CASSPTESYEQYF.